This TCR beta chain is drawn from a study of blood T cell repertoires in COVID-19. Whole-study context: Both acute and convalescent COVID-19 samples were obtained from the United States, Italy and Spain. T cells, B-cell-depleted T cells, or PBMCs provided the cDNA or gDNA that served as material.

Method: immunoSEQ multiplex PCR; TCRdb's copy keeps in-frame clones and lacks some. Found here are hundreds of thousands of clones, roughly 84% of them singletons; the top ten hold approximately 7%. This clone turned up a few times. The CDR3 runs to 12 residues. V dropped 4 bases and J dropped 6 bases, with 7 bases sitting between them. The germline CDR1 and CDR2 sequences are MNHEY and SMNVEV (reference sequence). The receptor's source is a woman aged 45-60 years with acute or convalescent COVID-19. What was sequenced was peripheral blood. The chain uses TRBV27 and TRBJ1-5; TRBD1 might be the D (5 bases). CDR3 nucleotides: TGTGCCAGCAGTTCGGGGGTTCAGCCCCAGCATTTT. Protein sequence: CASSSGVQPQHF.